These T cell receptor beta chains were read from a single sample in a study of T-cell reconstitution after alpha-beta-depleted transplantation in children. TCRdb called the PCR reads again in MiXCR, with one record for every CDR3 protein. The table records around 380,000 distinct CDR3 sequences, 11% of them present only once. Material: PBMCs from the stem cell graft donor, obtained from the stem cell graft. All receptors come from a human donor who donated a stem cell graft to a child with acute myeloid leukemia. The CDR3 runs from the conserved cysteine through the conserved F or W. Fields, in order: CDR3 protein, CDR3 DNA, J gene, V gene, clone size, D gene. D genes are given only for firm matches. Clone size is given for some rows only: seen once, a few or many times, or a class if the clone is expanded.

CDR3 protein: CASSQGVRETQYF
CDR3 DNA: TGCGCCAGCAGTCAAGGGGTCCGAGAGACCCAGTACTTC
J gene: TRBJ2-5
V gene: TRBV4-1
clone size: NA
D gene: NA

CDR3 protein: CASHGREYNEQFF
CDR3 DNA: TGTGCCAGCCACGGGAGAGAGTACAATGAGCAGTTCTTC
J gene: TRBJ2-1
V gene: TRBV6-2/TRBV6-3
clone size: NA
D gene: NA

CDR3 protein: CSVEEGQNTEAFF
CDR3 DNA: TGCAGCGTTGAAGAAGGACAGAACACTGAAGCTTTCTTT
J gene: TRBJ1-1
V gene: TRBV29-1
clone size: NA
D gene: NA

CDR3 protein: CSARIAGESYNEQFF
CDR3 DNA: TGCAGTGCTAGAATAGCGGGGGAATCCTACAATGAGCAGTTCTTC
J gene: TRBJ2-1
V gene: TRBV20-1
clone size: NA
D gene: TRBD2

CDR3 protein: CASSLAPGGRETQYF
CDR3 DNA: TGTGCCAGCAGTTTAGCCCCAGGGGGCCGAGAGACCCAGTACTTC
J gene: TRBJ2-5
V gene: TRBV12-3/TRBV12-4
clone size: few
D gene: TRBD1

CDR3 protein: CASSLDPFGAFF
CDR3 DNA: TGTGCCAGCAGTTTAGACCCATTCGGAGCTTTCTTT
J gene: TRBJ1-1
V gene: TRBV12-3/TRBV12-4
clone size: NA
D gene: NA

CDR3 protein: CASSFPGQGTYTGELFF
CDR3 DNA: TGTGCCAGCAGCTTCCCCGGACAGGGTACATACACCGGGGAGCTGTTTTTT
J gene: TRBJ2-2
V gene: TRBV7-9
clone size: many
D gene: TRBD1

CDR3 protein: CASSFQGTSREQYF
CDR3 DNA: TGTGCCAGCAGTTTCCAGGGGACCTCTCGGGAGCAGTACTTC
J gene: TRBJ2-7
V gene: TRBV28
clone size: few
D gene: NA

CDR3 protein: CASSPPGAEDTQYF
CDR3 DNA: TGTGCCAGCAGCCCGCCGGGGGCGGAAGATACGCAGTATTTT
J gene: TRBJ2-3
V gene: TRBV7-3
clone size: many
D gene: NA

CDR3 protein: CASSPGPPEQYF
CDR3 DNA: TGCGCCAGCAGCCCCGGACCTCCGGAGCAGTACTTC
J gene: TRBJ2-7
V gene: TRBV5-1
clone size: few
D gene: NA

CDR3 protein: CATSRDDLAGDELFF
CDR3 DNA: TGTGCCACCAGCAGAGATGACCTAGCTGGAGACGAGCTGTTTTTT
J gene: TRBJ2-2
V gene: TRBV15
clone size: few
D gene: NA

CDR3 protein: CASSLAIQGGLDFSYEQYF
CDR3 DNA: TGTGCCAGCAGCTTAGCCATACAGGGCGGTTTAGACTTCTCCTACGAGCAGTACTTC
J gene: TRBJ2-7
V gene: TRBV7-2
clone size: few
D gene: NA

CDR3 protein: CASRTRNYGYTF
CDR3 DNA: TGTGCCAGCAGGACACGGAACTATGGCTACACCTTC
J gene: TRBJ1-2
V gene: TRBV2
clone size: NA
D gene: NA

CDR3 protein: CASGFTGSAHRSSYNEQFF
CDR3 DNA: TGTGCTAGTGGTTTTACGGGGTCGGCCCATAGAAGCTCCTACAATGAGCAGTTCTTC
J gene: TRBJ2-1
V gene: TRBV12-5
clone size: few
D gene: NA

CDR3 protein: CSVADPSGGALGQPQHF
CDR3 DNA: TGCAGCGTTGCTGACCCATCGGGGGGGGCGCTTGGTCAGCCCCAGCATTTT
J gene: TRBJ1-5
V gene: TRBV29-1
clone size: NA
D gene: NA

CDR3 protein: CSVESSVGETQYF
CDR3 DNA: TGCAGCGTTGAGTCTAGCGTTGGCGAGACCCAGTACTTC
J gene: TRBJ2-5
V gene: TRBV29-1
clone size: few
D gene: NA

CDR3 protein: CASSDNRVVTGELFF
CDR3 DNA: TGTGCCAGCAGTGATAACAGGGTCGTGACCGGGGAGCTGTTTTTT
J gene: TRBJ2-2
V gene: TRBV25-1
clone size: NA
D gene: NA

CDR3 protein: CASSTRDINYGQYF
CDR3 DNA: TGTGCCAGCAGTACTCGGGACATCAACTACGGGCAGTACTTC
J gene: TRBJ2-7
V gene: TRBV6-2/TRBV6-3
clone size: few
D gene: NA

CDR3 protein: CASSSNREAEAFF
CDR3 DNA: TGTGCCAGCAGCAGCAACAGGGAGGCTGAAGCTTTCTTT
J gene: TRBJ1-1
V gene: TRBV7-3
clone size: many
D gene: NA

CDR3 protein: CAWSVFRQGSEKLFF
CDR3 DNA: TGTGCCTGGAGTGTATTCCGACAGGGGAGCGAAAAACTGTTTTTT
J gene: TRBJ1-4
V gene: TRBV30
clone size: NA
D gene: TRBD1

CDR3 protein: CASSSGEATEAFF
CDR3 DNA: TGTGCCAGCTCATCGGGAGAAGCCACTGAAGCTTTCTTT
J gene: TRBJ1-1
V gene: TRBV18
clone size: few
D gene: NA

CDR3 protein: CASSVEASASAGTQYF
CDR3 DNA: TGTGCCAGCAGCGTAGAGGCTAGCGCCTCAGCGGGCACGCAGTATTTT
J gene: TRBJ2-3
V gene: TRBV9
clone size: few
D gene: NA

CDR3 protein: CSVEFAGVSASYEQYF
CDR3 DNA: TGCAGCGTTGAATTTGCGGGGGTCTCAGCCTCCTACGAGCAGTACTTC
J gene: TRBJ2-7
V gene: TRBV29-1
clone size: many
D gene: TRBD2

CDR3 protein: CASSYSTGGDEKLFF
CDR3 DNA: TGTGCCAGCAGTTACTCGACCGGGGGCGATGAAAAACTGTTTTTT
J gene: TRBJ1-4
V gene: TRBV6-5
clone size: few
D gene: NA

CDR3 protein: CASSFGQGWANEKLFF
CDR3 DNA: TGCGCCAGCAGCTTCGGACAGGGCTGGGCTAATGAAAAACTGTTTTTT
J gene: TRBJ1-4
V gene: TRBV5-1
clone size: NA
D gene: TRBD1

CDR3 protein: CSARSDRIKDTQYF
CDR3 DNA: TGCAGTGCTCGATCAGACAGGATTAAGGATACGCAGTATTTT
J gene: TRBJ2-3
V gene: TRBV20-1
clone size: NA
D gene: NA

CDR3 protein: CASSFDRAIAGNTIYF
CDR3 DNA: TGCGCCAGCAGCTTCGACAGGGCAATTGCTGGAAACACCATATATTTT
J gene: TRBJ1-3
V gene: TRBV5-1
clone size: NA
D gene: TRBD1

CDR3 protein: CASSLARETDTQYF
CDR3 DNA: TGTGCCAGCAGCTTAGCGCGCGAGACAGATACGCAGTATTTT
J gene: TRBJ2-3
V gene: TRBV7-9
clone size: few
D gene: NA

CDR3 protein: CASSEQGGGNQPQHF
CDR3 DNA: TGTGCCAGCAGCGAGCAGGGCGGGGGCAATCAGCCCCAGCATTTT
J gene: TRBJ1-5
V gene: TRBV7-8
clone size: NA
D gene: NA

CDR3 protein: CASSYFSGSATYEQYF
CDR3 DNA: TGTGCCAGCAGTTACTTTAGCGGGAGCGCAACCTACGAGCAGTACTTC
J gene: TRBJ2-7
V gene: TRBV6-5
clone size: NA
D gene: TRBD2

CDR3 protein: CASSPSRDNPYEQYF
CDR3 DNA: TGTGCCAGCAGCCCTTCGAGAGACAATCCCTACGAGCAGTACTTC
J gene: TRBJ2-7
V gene: TRBV5-5
clone size: few
D gene: NA

CDR3 protein: CSAGDRRAGVGYIQYF
CDR3 DNA: TGCAGTGCTGGAGACAGGAGAGCGGGAGTGGGGTACATTCAGTACTTC
J gene: TRBJ2-4
V gene: TRBV20-1
clone size: many
D gene: TRBD2